What follows is one T cell receptor beta chain and its context. The sample's time point: healthy volunteer bleed at 2 weeks. The starting material, unfractionated whole blood, was used for total RNA extraction. The data belong to a study of human T cells and chemical hapten exposure. V dropped 0 bases and J dropped 12; count of bases not matched to a gene: 6. CDR3 length: 15 amino acids. In germline, CDR1 is LNHNV, CDR2 YYDKDF (reference sequence). One entry per CDR3 protein, called by TCRdb with MiXCR from the RACE reads. Here the sample spans under 95,000 distinct CDR3 sequences, approximately 10% being singletons.

Sequencing was performed on whole blood. The genes are TRBV15 and TRBJ2-6; 9 bases map to TRBD1. The TCR was taken from a female donor in good health. Some clones in this sample may be carry-over from other donors' samples. The CDR3 protein is CATSRDRDRVSVLTF. DNA of the CDR3: TGTGCCACCAGCAGAGATCGGGACAGGGTGAGCGTCCTGACTTTC.